A single sample gave rise to the 23 T cell receptor beta chains below, sequenced in a study of response to subunit inactivated influenza vaccine. From the RT-PCR reads, TCRdb called clonotypes with MiXCR, one entry per CDR3 protein. The profile covers about 610,000 distinct CDR3 sequences, with 12% to 15% appearing a single time and around 10% taken by the ten largest. Here the sequenced sample was PBMCs from blood, taken less than 13 days after vaccination. These receptors all come from a man aged 50 to 60 who received an inactivated influenza vaccine.

This clonotype occurred a few times. The chain links TRBV25-1 to TRBJ1-4; no clear D gene. Germline CDR1 MGHDK, CDR2 SYGVNS. This CDR3 spans 13 amino acids. Between the trimmed V and J ends, which lost 5 bases and 7 bases, there was a span of 11 bases. CDR3 nucleotides: TGTGCCAGCAGTCAATTCGGAGGTGAAAAACTGTTTTTT. Translating gives CASSQFGGEKLFF.

This clonotype was counted ten times or more. V usage is TRBV10-3 and J usage is TRBJ1-1; 9 nucleotides align to TRBD1. Germline V gives CDR1 ENHRY, CDR2 SYGVKD. The J segment lost 3 bases and the V segment lost 6 bases, leaving 2 bases of the junction unmatched. The CDR3 runs to 13 residues. The CDR3 DNA is TGTGCCATCAGGAGGACAGGGGACACTGAAGCTTTCTTT. As protein: CAIRRTGDTEAFF.

This clonotype was recorded a few times. V gene TRBV4-2 combines with J gene TRBJ2-1; 7 bases match TRBD2. The CDR3 totals 17 residues. Germline assignment: CDR1 LGHNA and CDR2 YNFKEQ. With V trimmed by 3 bases and J by 3 bases, 11 bases remained unmatched. CDR3 loop: CASSHHTRDYSYNEQFF. CDR3 DNA: TGTGCCAGCAGCCATCACACCCGGGACTACAGCTACAATGAGCAGTTCTTC.

The sample holds a few counts of this clonotype. The rearrangement uses TRBV18 and TRBJ1-4; possible D gene TRBD1, 6 bases. Germline CDR1 KGHSH, CDR2 LQKENI. Deletions cut 5 bases from V and 7 bases from J, with 14 bases between. This CDR3 region has 14 residues. The chain's CDR3 is CASSSFTGSEKLFF. For the CDR3, the DNA is TGTGCCAGCTCAAGTTTTACAGGGTCTGAAAAACTGTTTTTT.

This clonotype was seen a handful of times. J is TRBJ2-1 and V is TRBV28; D is unresolved. Trimming stripped 5 bases from V and 8 bases from J, with 10 bases between. CDR3 length: 12 amino acids. CDR1 MDHEN and CDR2 SYDVKM come from the germline V gene. CDR3 DNA sequence: TGTGCCAGCAGTCTACGGAATCATGAGCAGTTCTTC. Translated, it gives CASSLRNHEQFF.

This clonotype was counted at least ten times. V gene TRBV7-2 combines with J gene TRBJ2-1, with 12 bases matching TRBD2. The ends lost 5 bases at V and 9 bases at J; junction bases unmatched: 14. The CDR3 consists of 17 residues. Germline assignment: CDR1 SGHTA and CDR2 FQGNSA. The DNA of the CDR3 is TGTGCCAGCAGCCCCATCGGGGCGTCTAGCGGGGGGGGTGAGCAGTTCTTC. Its protein product is CASSPIGASSGGGEQFF.

This chain uses TRBV4-2 with TRBJ2-3; D ambiguous. Trimming took 0 bases from V and 0 from J, leaving 4 bases between them. Per germline, CDR1 LGHNA and CDR2 YNFKEQ. The CDR3 sequence is 14 residues long. The CDR3 sequence: CASSQEFSTDTQYF. Written as DNA, the CDR3 is TGTGCCAGCAGCCAAGAGTTTAGCACAGATACGCAGTATTTT.

In this sample, this clonotype turned up many times. The gene calls are TRBV6-1 and TRBJ1-1; D is undetermined. Germline V gene lookup returns CDR1 MNHNS and CDR2 SASEGT. V was shortened by 6 bases and J by 1 base, with 9 bases between the two germline ends. This CDR3 contains 13 residues. The CDR3 bases are TGTGCCAGCAGGAGCTCCGGGAACACTGAAGCTTTCTTT. Its protein is CASRSSGNTEAFF.

The V gene is TRBV20-1, the J gene TRBJ2-1; D perhaps matches TRBD2 (5 bases). CDR1 DFQATT and CDR2 SNEGSKA come from the germline V gene (reference sequence). The CDR3 loop spans 12 amino acids. The V end was cut by 5 bases, the J end by 7 bases, with 12 bases between. The CDR3, as DNA: TGCAGTGCTCGGCGCTTAGCGAATGAGCAGTTCTTC. It translates to CSARRLANEQFF.

This clonotype appeared a few times. This rearrangement joins TRBV4-1 to TRBJ2-7; 11 bases match TRBD2. V dropped 2 bases and J dropped 2; count of bases not matched to a gene: 11. The CDR3 covers 18 residues. Looked up from germline, CDR1 is MGHRA and CDR2 is YSYEKL. DNA of the CDR3: TGCGCCAGCAGCCAATTACCGGGACTAGCGGTTCTAGCCTACGAGCAGTACTTC. It is translated as CASSQLPGLAVLAYEQYF.

The V call is TRBV18, the J call TRBJ2-3, with TRBD1 as a possible D gene (6 bases). The germline CDR1 and CDR2 sequences are KGHSH and LQKENI. The CDR3 runs 15 residues. Trimming took off 2 bases at V and 3 bases at J, with 12 bases between the two ends. The CDR3 DNA reads TGTGCCAGCTCACCAACAGGGTTGACTACAGATACGCAGTATTTT. It encodes CASSPTGLTTDTQYF.

The V call is TRBV12-3 or TRBV12-4, the J call TRBJ2-7; TRBD1 matches at 7 bases. This CDR3 has 15 amino acids. After removal of 6 bases from V and 2 bases from J, the junction contained 10 bases not matched to a gene. CDR3 sequence: CASSQTGVMAYEQYF. The CDR3 DNA is TGTGCCAGCAGCCAAACAGGGGTTATGGCCTACGAGCAGTACTTC.

This clonotype was recorded a few times. V usage is TRBV12-3 or TRBV12-4 and J usage is TRBJ2-7; no reliable D call. Trimming shortened V by 3 bases and J by 3 bases, and 12 bases separated the two germline ends. CDR3 length: 14 amino acids. CDR3 protein: CASSLAAVLYEQYF. The DNA for the CDR3 is TGTGCCAGCAGTTTGGCAGCCGTCCTCTACGAGCAGTACTTC.

This clonotype was observed a handful of times. Here the CDR3 DNA reads TGTGCCAGCAGCTACCGCAGACTAGCGGGGATTCAAGAGACCCAGTACTTC. It yields the protein CASSYRRLAGIQETQYF. The genes are TRBV7-9 and TRBJ2-5; 11 bases agree with TRBD2. J gave up 2 bases and V 4 bases, and 9 bases lay outside the gene matches. The CDR3 is 17 residues long. Germline V lookup: CDR1 SEHNR, CDR2 FQNEAQ (reference sequence).

The chain carries TRBV15 and TRBJ2-7; TRBD2 aligns across 8 bases. J was trimmed by 4 bases and V by 4 bases; bases with no gene match: 6. The germline gives CDR1 LNHNV, CDR2 YYDKDF (reference sequence). The CDR3 spans 14 residues. The CDR3 reads CATSTGRAGYEQYF. The DNA for the CDR3 is TGTGCCACCAGCACCGGGAGGGCCGGGTACGAGCAGTACTTC.

The CDR3 sequence is CASSLQALGETQYF. CDR3 DNA sequence: TGTGCCAGCAGTTTACAGGCGTTAGGGGAGACCCAGTACTTC. The chain recombines TRBV28 with TRBJ2-5, with no clear D. The CDR3 covers 14 residues. Germline V gene data show CDR1 as MDHEN and CDR2 as SYDVKM. The V end was cut by 2 bases, the J end by 5 bases, with 12 bases between.

This clonotype showed up just a few times. The rearrangement links TRBV11-2 to TRBJ1-5; D is unresolved. The germline V gene encodes CDR1 SGHAT and CDR2 FQNNGV. The V and J ends lost 5 bases and 7 bases respectively, with 12 bases between them. CDR3 size: 13 residues. The CDR3 protein is CASSLGSSQPQHF. CDR3 nucleotide sequence: TGTGCCAGCAGCCTTGGGTCAAGCCAGCCCCAGCATTTT. Full variable domain (missing parts from reference TRBV11-2 and TRBJ1-5): EAGVAQSPRYKIIEKRQSVAFWCNPISGHATLYWYQQILGQGPKLLIQFQNNGVVDDSQLPKDRFSAERLKGVDSTLKIQPAKLEDSAVYLCASSLGSSQPQHFGDGTRLSIL.

This clonotype was observed a handful of times. The rearrangement uses TRBV20-1 and TRBJ2-7, with 7 bases matching TRBD2. J gave up 3 bases and V 6 bases, and 2 bases lay outside the gene matches. The CDR3 totals 11 residues. Germline V CDR1 and CDR2: DFQATT, SNEGSKA (reference sequence). In DNA form, the CDR3 reads TGCAGTGCGCTAGCGGACTACGAGCAGTACTTC. This codes for CSALADYEQYF.

This clonotype was detected a few times. The chain couples TRBV12-3 or TRBV12-4 to TRBJ2-2; 7 bases fit TRBD1. The CDR3 contains 14 residues. With 1 base clipped from V and 7 bases from J, the junction kept 3 bases outside the gene matches. Here the CDR3 DNA reads TGTGCCAGCAGTTTAGGACAGGGCGGCGGGGAGCTGTTTTTT. This codes for CASSLGQGGGELFF.

This clonotype was picked up many times. V and J are TRBV5-1 and TRBJ1-2, with 7 bases aligning to TRBD1. The CDR3 has 15 amino acids. Germline CDR1 SGHRS, CDR2 YFSETQ. The ends lost 0 bases at V and 3 bases at J; junction bases unmatched: 5. As DNA, the CDR3 is TGCGCCAGCAGCTTGGCCAACAGGGGAGACTATGGCTACACCTTC. Translating it yields CASSLANRGDYGYTF.

This clonotype occurred many times. This sequence joins TRBV20-1 and TRBJ2-1; no clear D gene. V lost 5 bases and J 6 bases, leaving 14 bases between the germline ends. Per germline, CDR1 DFQATT and CDR2 SNEGSKA (reference sequence). The CDR3 length is 13 residues. The chain's CDR3 is CSALRPRINEQFF. The CDR3 region has the DNA TGCAGTGCTCTGCGACCACGTATCAATGAGCAGTTCTTC.

This clonotype has a handful of counts. V usage is TRBV28 and J usage is TRBJ2-5; tentative D call: TRBD1 (6 bases). Per the germline V gene, CDR1 is MDHEN and CDR2 is SYDVKM. V was trimmed by 3 bases and J by 5 bases, leaving 19 bases between them. The CDR3 has 16 amino acids. CDR3 nucleotides: TGTGCCAGCAGTTTGGGACATGGATGGGGCTCGGAGACCCAGTACTTC. It codes for CASSLGHGWGSETQYF.

The genes are TRBV11-2 and TRBJ2-3; 7 positions agree with TRBD1. CDR3 size: 19 residues. Losses at the gene ends were 3 bases for V and 4 bases for J; bases not matched to a gene: 19. CDR1 SGHAT and CDR2 FQNNGV come from the germline V gene. The CDR3 DNA reads TGTGCCAGCAGCTTGTCTTACAGGGGCCACGGGATAGATGCAGATACGCAGTATTTT. This encodes CASSLSYRGHGIDADTQYF.